What follows are 14 T cell receptor beta chains derived from one specimen sequenced in a study of blood T cell repertoires in COVID-19. Data came from immunoSEQ multiplex PCR; TCRdb stores just in-frame clones and leaves some out. This table has approximately 150,000 clones, around four fifths appearing once. Sequencing was carried out using peripheral blood. The receptors shown here come from a man between 65 and 85 years old with acute or convalescent COVID-19.

This clone has only one observation. The rearrangement uses TRBV2 and TRBJ2-3; 7 bases match TRBD1. Germline assignment: CDR1 SNHLY and CDR2 FYNNEI. This CDR3 spans 15 amino acids. J lost 2 bases, V lost 2 bases, and 4 bases had no gene match. The CDR3 loop reads CASSEPRGITDTQYF. The DNA of the CDR3 is TGTGCCAGCAGTGAACCCAGGGGGATCACAGATACGCAGTATTTT.

The rearrangement uses TRBV18 and TRBJ2-7; a weak D match, TRBD2 (5 bases). The V gene's germline CDR1 is KGHSH and CDR2 LQKENI. CDR3 size: 14 residues. V shed 2 bases and J shed 4 bases, with 12 bases lying between them. CDR3 region: CASSPVGRGYEQYF. The CDR3 region has the DNA TGTGCCAGCTCACCAGTAGGACGGGGTTACGAGCAGTACTTC.

The chain carries TRBV5-1 and TRBJ2-1; 9 nucleotides agree with TRBD2. The CDR3 loop spans 15 amino acids. Germline V lookup: CDR1 SGHRS, CDR2 YFSETQ. V was pared by 0 bases and J by 6 bases, with 4 bases of the junction left unmatched. CDR3 DNA sequence: TGCGCCAGCAGCTTGGCCGGACTAGCGTCCAATGAGCAGTTCTTC. Amino acid sequence: CASSLAGLASNEQFF.

This rearrangement joins TRBV30 to TRBJ1-1; 9 nucleotides line up with TRBD1. Germline V lookup: CDR1 GTSNPN, CDR2 SVGIG (reference sequence). The junction had 5 bases not matched to a gene; V was cut back by 5 bases and J by 4 bases. CDR3 length: 13 amino acids. As DNA, the CDR3 is TGTGCCTGGGCCGGACAGGGGAGCACTGAAGCTTTCTTT. As protein: CAWAGQGSTEAFF.

This clone was counted many times. The J gene is TRBJ2-1, the V gene TRBV6-1; D not resolved. The V end lost 2 bases, the J end lost 2 bases, and 7 bases lay between the germline ends. This CDR3 is 14 amino acids long. Germline assignment: CDR1 MNHNS and CDR2 SASEGT. CDR3 in amino acids: CASSERSTYNEQFF. The CDR3 coding sequence is TGTGCCAGCAGTGAACGGAGTACCTACAATGAGCAGTTCTTC.

The chain recombines TRBV5-1 with TRBJ2-3; TRBD2 agrees at 8 bases. The CDR3 contains 16 residues. CDR1 and CDR2 from the germline V gene are SGHRS and YFSETQ. Trimming removed 4 bases from V and 0 bases from J; junction bases left unmatched: 7. CDR3 nucleotides: TGCGCCAGCAGCCTAAGCGGGAGCACAAGCACAGATACGCAGTATTTT. Amino acid sequence: CASSLSGSTSTDTQYF.

This clone was seen a few times. The CDR3 nucleotides read TGTGCCAGCAGGGCGCGTCTAGACTTTTACGAGCAGTACTTC. Amino acid sequence: CASRARLDFYEQYF. The chain recombines TRBV6-6 with TRBJ2-7; D is unresolved. Trimming pared 6 bases from V and 4 bases from J, leaving 16 bases between. Germline V gene data show CDR1 as MNHNY and CDR2 as SVGAGI (reference sequence). CDR3 length: 14 amino acids.

The V gene is TRBV3-1 (or the pseudogene TRBV3-2), the J gene TRBJ2-2, with 13 positions matching TRBD2. This CDR3 has 15 amino acids. The trim removed 5 bases at V and 6 bases at J, leaving 3 bases unmatched. Germline values: CDR1 LGHDT, CDR2 YNNKEL (reference sequence). CDR3 sequence: CASSRTSGGPGELFF. Here the CDR3 DNA reads TGTGCCAGCAGCAGGACTAGCGGGGGTCCCGGGGAGCTGTTTTTT.

The chain employs TRBV5-5 and TRBJ1-5, with D hard to call. The germline V gene encodes CDR1 SGHKS and CDR2 YYEKEE (reference sequence). V lost 2 bases and J 5 bases, leaving 8 bases between the germline ends. The CDR3 sequence is 13 residues long. This CDR3 is CASSLVRDQPQHF. CDR3 sequence (DNA): TGTGCCAGCAGCTTAGTTCGGGATCAGCCCCAGCATTTT.

The chain employs TRBV7-2 and TRBJ2-7; TRBD1 agrees at 10 bases. The CDR3 has 15 amino acids. Germline assignment: CDR1 SGHTA and CDR2 FQGNSA. J gave up 6 bases and V 1 base, and 6 bases lay outside the gene matches. The DNA for the CDR3 is TGTGCCAGCAGCTTAGTAGGGACAGGGGTGGGCGAGCAGTACTTC. It is translated as CASSLVGTGVGEQYF.

The J gene is TRBJ2-2, the V gene TRBV11-2, with 10 nucleotides matching TRBD2. Germline CDR1 and CDR2: SGHAT and FQNNGV. This CDR3 has 20 amino acids. V was clipped by 0 bases and J by 3 bases; unmatched bases: 13. The CDR3 spells CASSLDLSGGAGGDTGELFF. CDR3 coding DNA: TGTGCCAGCAGCTTAGATTTGAGCGGGGGGGCCGGCGGGGACACCGGGGAGCTGTTTTTT. The full variable domain, rest sourced from reference TRBV11-2 and TRBJ2-2, is EAGVAQSPRYKIIEKRQSVAFWCNPISGHATLYWYQQILGQGPKLLIQFQNNGVVDDSQLPKDRFSAERLKGVDSTLKIQPAKLEDSAVYLCASSLDLSGGAGGDTGELFFGEGSRLTVL.

The rearrangement links TRBV5-4 to TRBJ2-1, with TRBD1 as a possible D gene (6 bases). Per germline, CDR1 SGHNT and CDR2 YYREEE (reference sequence). CDR3 length: 15 residues. Between the trimmed V and J ends, which lost 0 bases and 4 bases, there was a span of 11 bases. The CDR3 region is CASSLAGDPYNEQFF. CDR3 nucleotide sequence: TGTGCCAGCAGCTTGGCAGGGGATCCTTACAATGAGCAGTTCTTC. The full variable domain, with the rest looked up from reference TRBV5-4 and TRBJ2-1, is ETGVTQSPTHLIKTRGQQVTLRCSSQSGHNTVSWYQQALGQGPQFIFQYYREEENGRGNFPPRFSGLQFPNYSSELNVNALELDDSALYLCASSLAGDPYNEQFFGPGTRLTVL.

The V and J genes are TRBV9 and TRBJ2-7, with 10 bases identical to TRBD2. The V segment lost 4 bases and the J segment 4 bases; nucleotides outside the gene matches: 5. CDR1 is SGDLS, CDR2 YYNGEE, per germline. The CDR3 covers 14 residues. CDR3 nucleotides: TGTGCCAGCAGCAAAGCGGGGGGGCGTTACGAGCAGTACTTC. Its protein product is CASSKAGGRYEQYF. Variable domain in full (rest from reference TRBV9 and TRBJ2-7): DSGVTQTPKHLITATGQRVTLRCSPRSGDLSVYWYQQSLDQGLQFLIQYYNGEERAKGNILERFSAQQFPDLHSELNLSSLELGDSALYFCASSKAGGRYEQYFGPGTRLTVT.

The V call is TRBV7-3, the J call TRBJ2-1; tentatively, D is TRBD1 (9 bases). Trimming took 1 base from V and 8 from J, leaving 21 bases between them. In germline, CDR1 is SGHTA, CDR2 FQGTGA. This CDR3 region has 17 residues. CDR3 nucleotide sequence: TGTGCCAGCAGCTTAAGGAGGGGGACAGGGACTAGGGATGAGCAGTTCTTC. It encodes CASSLRRGTGTRDEQFF.